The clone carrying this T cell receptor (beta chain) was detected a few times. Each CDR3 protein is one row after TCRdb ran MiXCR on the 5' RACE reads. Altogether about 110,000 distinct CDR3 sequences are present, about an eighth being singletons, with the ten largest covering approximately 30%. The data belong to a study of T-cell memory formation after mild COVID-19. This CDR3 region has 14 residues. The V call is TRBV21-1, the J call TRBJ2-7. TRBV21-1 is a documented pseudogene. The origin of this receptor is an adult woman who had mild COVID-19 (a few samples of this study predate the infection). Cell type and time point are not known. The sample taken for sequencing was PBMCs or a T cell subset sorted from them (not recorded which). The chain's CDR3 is CASSHDRVSYEQYF. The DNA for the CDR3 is TGTGCCAGCAGCCACGACAGAGTCTCCTACGAGCAGTACTTC.